This is a list of T cell receptor beta chains from one sample in a study of cytomegalovirus exposure and HLA in healthy donors. TCRdb's copy holds only in-frame clones and misses some; the assay was immunoSEQ multiplex PCR. The data show 150,000 to 200,000 clones, with 75% to 80% seen just once and almost 6.5% held by the top ten. Sequences were obtained from PBMCs. Every receptor here comes from a man between 40 and 49 years old in good health and CMV-seropositive. The CDR3 runs from the conserved cysteine through the conserved F or W. A D gene is named only where the DNA matches it firmly. A row's size may be missing; if present it is once, few, many or a size class.

>13|-|TRBV2|-|TRBJ2-4
TGTGCCAGCAGTACAGGGGGGGTGGACAGTCAGTACTTC
CASSTGGVDSQYF
>16|few|TRBV19|TRBD1|TRBJ1-5
TGTGCCAGTAGCCTGACAGGGGGCAGAAGCAATCAGCCCCAGCATTTT
CASSLTGGRSNQPQHF
>17|-|TRBV19|-|TRBJ2-1
TGTGCCAGTAGGAACCCAGCGGAAGGAGGGGCCTACAATGAGCAGTTCTTC
CASRNPAEGGAYNEQFF
>12|once|TRBV2|TRBD1|TRBJ1-4
TGTGCCAGCAAACAGGGGTATGAAAAACTGTTTTTT
CASKQGYEKLFF
>12|-|TRBV28|-|TRBJ1-5
TGTGCCAGCAGTGCAACCGGGACTTCCCAGCATTTT
CASSATGTSQHF
>14|-|TRBV4-1|-|TRBJ2-1
TGCGCCAGCAGCCTCCGGGACTCCAACAATGAGCAGTTCTTC
CASSLRDSNNEQFF
>13|-|TRBV10-1|-|TRBJ1-2
TGCGCCAGCAGCGTTGACAGCCGCTATGGCTACACCTTC
CASSVDSRYGYTF
>15|-|TRBV6-5|TRBD2|TRBJ2-7
TGTGCCAGCAGTTACGGGTCGGGAGGATCCTACGAGCAGTACTTC
CASSYGSGGSYEQYF
>15|-|TRBV28|-|TRBJ2-3
TGTGCCAGCAGTGACCCTAGCGTTAGCACAGATACGCAGTATTTT
CASSDPSVSTDTQYF
>16|once|TRBV19|TRBD1|TRBJ1-3
TGTGCCAGTAGCTGGACAGGGGGCCCCTCTGGAAACACCATATATTTT
CASSWTGGPSGNTIYF
>17|-|TRBV7-2|TRBD1|TRBJ2-5
TGTGCCAGCAGCTTAGGCCGCGGTAGGGGGCGGCAAGAGACCCAGTACTTC
CASSLGRGRGRQETQYF
>14|-|TRBV7-6|-|TRBJ2-2
TGTGCCAGGGTTGGAGGGCCGTGGACCGGGGAGCTGTTTTTT
CARVGGPWTGELFF
>15|-|TRBV27|TRBD2|TRBJ2-7
TGTGCCAGCAGTCTAACTAGCGGGGGCTCCTACGAGCAGTACTTC
CASSLTSGGSYEQYF
>17|few|TRBV4-1|-|TRBJ2-4
TGCGCCAGCAGCCCAGCAGGCTTGCGACCTGCACATGACATTCAGTACTTC
CASSPAGLRPAHDIQYF
>14|-|TRBV7-2|TRBD1|TRBJ2-1
TGTGCCAGCAGCTTGCGACAGGGTCACAATGAGCAGTTCTTC
CASSLRQGHNEQFF
>12|-|TRBV7-8|-|TRBJ1-2
TGTGCCAGCAGCCGGGACACCTATGGCTACACCTTC
CASSRDTYGYTF
>12|-|TRBV6-1|-|TRBJ1-5
TGTGCCAGCGCGGACACCTCTCGGCCCCAGCATTTT
CASADTSRPQHF
>14|few|TRBV5-1|-|TRBJ2-2
TGCGCCAGCAGCTTGCGGAGGGCCTCGGGCGAGCTGTTTTTT
CASSLRRASGELFF
>15|few|TRBV6-1|-|TRBJ1-4
TGTGCCAGCAGTGAAAGGCCCTCTAGCAGGGAAAAACTGTTTTTT
CASSERPSSREKLFF
>14|-|TRBV7-2|-|TRBJ1-2
TGTGCCAGCAGCGCTCAGGGACTGAATTATGGCTACACCTTC
CASSAQGLNYGYTF
>13|few|TRBV5-1|-|TRBJ2-2
TGCGCCAGCAGCTTTGGGGGCAGCGGGGAGCTGTTTTTT
CASSFGGSGELFF
>15|-|TRBV10-1|TRBD2|TRBJ2-1
TGCGCCAGCAGGGGACTAGCGGGTAGCTACAATGAGCAGTTCTTC
CASRGLAGSYNEQFF
>14|-|TRBV5-1|-|TRBJ2-5
TGCGCCAGCAGCTTGGGCGGGGTTGCGGAGACCCAGTACTTC
CASSLGGVAETQYF
>14|-|TRBV5-6|-|TRBJ2-5
TGTGCCAGCAGCCGCGGAGGGAGCCAAGAGACCCAGTACTTC
CASSRGGSQETQYF
>13|-|TRBV2|-|TRBJ2-5
TGTGCCAGCAGTGAACGACAGTGGGAGACCCAGTACTTC
CASSERQWETQYF
>15|few|TRBV30|TRBD2|TRBJ2-1
TGTGCCTGGAGTACCCTACCGGGACTAGCGGGAGGGGTCATCTTC
CAWSTLPGLAGGVIF
>19|once|TRBV5-1|TRBD2|TRBJ2-7
TGCGCCAGCAGCCCGGGAGGGTCCGGTAGTGGGAGAGGCTCCTACGAGCAGTACTTC
CASSPGGSGSGRGSYEQYF
>16|-|TRBV27|TRBD2|TRBJ2-1
TGTGCCAGCAGTCCTACCAGCGGGAGCTCCTACAATGAGCAGTTCTTC
CASSPTSGSSYNEQFF
>16|-|TRBV5-1|TRBD2|TRBJ2-2
TGCGCCAGCAGCTTTTCGGCTAGCGGGGTGCCCGGGGAGCTGTTTTTT
CASSFSASGVPGELFF
>13|-|TRBV2|-|TRBJ1-2
TGTGCCAGCAGTCCCTCGGGGGGCGCCGGCTACACCTTC
CASSPSGGAGYTF
>13|-|TRBV10-3|-|TRBJ2-7
TGTGCCATAGGGGGAAGCGAGAGGGGCGAGCAGTACTTC
CAIGGSERGEQYF
>13|-|TRBV6-5|TRBD1|TRBJ2-7
TGTGCCAGCAGACAGGGGACATCCTACGAGCAGTACTTC
CASRQGTSYEQYF
>16|few|TRBV28|-|TRBJ1-1
TGTGCCAGCAGTACCCCCTTCCAACAGGGGAACACTGAAGCTTTCTTT
CASSTPFQQGNTEAFF
>20|-|TRBV5-8|TRBD2|TRBJ2-1
TGTGCCAGCAGCCTAAAGCCGGGACTAGCGGGAATTGGGACCTACAATGAGCAGTTCTTC
CASSLKPGLAGIGTYNEQFF
>15|-|TRBV28|-|TRBJ1-2
TGTGCCAGCAGTGGTATGGCAGGGGCCGTCGGTGGCTACACCTTC
CASSGMAGAVGGYTF
>17|once|TRBV7-3|TRBD2|TRBJ2-1
TGTGCCAGCAGCTTAACGGGGGGAACTAGCGGGAGTGGTGAGCAGTTCTTC
CASSLTGGTSGSGEQFF
>14|-|TRBV2|-|TRBJ2-3
TGTGCCAGCGCGAGCGGGTCGCGCACAGATACGCAGTATTTT
CASASGSRTDTQYF
>15|-|TRBV11-2|TRBD1|TRBJ1-6
TGTGCCAGCAGCTTTACCACAGGGGACGGATCACCCCTCCACTTT
CASSFTTGDGSPLHF
>13|-|TRBV7-2|-|TRBJ1-2
TGTGCCAGCAGCCCCGAAGCTAGCTATGGCTACACCTTC
CASSPEASYGYTF
>12|-|TRBV7-2|-|TRBJ1-2
TGTGCCAGCAGACCAGGGTTTGGTGGCTACACCTTC
CASRPGFGGYTF
>15|-|TRBV7-8|-|TRBJ1-5
TGTGCCAGCAGCTCCCCTGGGGCTGGTAATCAGCCCCAGCATTTT
CASSSPGAGNQPQHF
>17|-|TRBV12-5|-|TRBJ2-2
TGTGCTAGTGGTTTGGTACTCGGGGGGCGCGGAACCGGGGAGCTGTTTTTT
CASGLVLGGRGTGELFF
>16|-|TRBV9|TRBD2|TRBJ2-2
TGTGCCAGCAGCGGCCTCGCGGGAGACCCCACCGGGGAGCTGTTTTTT
CASSGLAGDPTGELFF
>14|few|TRBV19|TRBD1|TRBJ2-7
TGTGCCAGTAGCGCCGGGACAGCGAACTACGAGCAGTACTTC
CASSAGTANYEQYF
>14|few|TRBV4-1|-|TRBJ1-1
TGCGCCAGCAGCCAGCCGGACATGAACACTGAAGCTTTCTTT
CASSQPDMNTEAFF
>16|-|TRBV5-1|-|TRBJ2-3
TGCGCCAGCAGCGTCGGGGGGCGGGAGTTTTATGATACGCAGTATTTT
CASSVGGREFYDTQYF
>13|-|TRBV28|-|TRBJ1-2
TGTGCCAGCAGAGGCGACAGGTCCTATGGCTACACCTTC
CASRGDRSYGYTF
>13|-|TRBV7-6|TRBD1|TRBJ1-1
TGTGCCAGCAGCTCCCAGGGGGACACTGAAGCTTTCTTT
CASSSQGDTEAFF
>15|-|TRBV30|TRBD2|TRBJ2-3
TGTGCCTGGAGTCCGCTAGCGGGACTCACAGATACGCAGTATTTT
CAWSPLAGLTDTQYF
>16|-|TRBV5-1|-|TRBJ2-1
TGCGCCAGCAGCTTGGCTACGGGACACACCAACAATGAGCAGTTCTTC
CASSLATGHTNNEQFF